Here is one TCR beta chain with its context. Its antigen is not known. These data are taken from a study of T cell responses to AZD1222 COVID-19 vaccine. Study as a whole: Analysis merged second doses at about 4 or about 12 weeks. Overall study findings and caveats: Close to half of spike-specific TCRs reportedly recognize unmutated variant regions. Females made up more of the donors, who were largely white British, and clonal diversity may have come out too low. With two AZD1222 doses given, Spike-specific TCR breadth and depth both rose.

Clones were read by immunoSEQ multiplex PCR, and TCRdb kept only the in-frame ones, dropping some. The table shows about 130,000 clones, with nearly 95% occurring only once. The CDR3 has 16 residues. Germline lookup yields CDR1 LNHDA and CDR2 SQIVND (reference sequence). Trimming stripped 5 bases from V and 2 bases from J, with 13 bases between. Sequenced here: peripheral blood, sampled on day 0 of AZD1222 vaccination. The clonotype comes from an adult in good health. This chain connects TRBV19 to TRBJ2-6; D is unclear. CDR3 sequence (DNA): TGTGCCAGTAGTCTAACCCCCGGTCCTGGGGCCAACGTCCTGACTTTC. It translates to CASSLTPGPGANVLTF.